The 25 T cell receptor beta chains in this list originate from one sample, sequenced in a study of T-cell reconstitution after alpha-beta-depleted transplantation in children. For TCRbeta, the library was prepared with unique molecular identifiers. A single record per CDR3 protein comes from TCRdb applying MiXCR to the PCR reads. The sample has 800,000 to 1,000,000 distinct CDR3 sequences; about 29% are singletons. Sequencing was performed on PBMCs, mostly from graft donor cells, taken 360 days after TCRalphabeta/CD19-depleted stem cell transplant. The receptor source for this set is a boy under two years old who had a stem cell transplant for SCID, so the T cells may come from the graft donor.

This clonotype has just a few counts. This chain connects TRBV29-1 to TRBJ2-7, with 7 bases identical to TRBD1. From germline, CDR1 is SQVTM and CDR2 ANQGSEA. Trimming removed 4 bases from V and 2 bases from J; junction bases left unmatched: 8. This CDR3 has 14 residues. This CDR3 is CSVVGDRVAYEQYF. In DNA, the CDR3 is TGCAGCGTTGTGGGCGACAGGGTAGCCTACGAGCAGTACTTC.

Regarding this clonotype: A read error may explain this, as a much larger clone is one base away. J is TRBJ2-2 and V is TRBV27; D unclear. Germline V CDR1 and CDR2: MNHEY, SMNVEV (reference sequence). This CDR3 has 16 residues. Trimming shortened V by 8 bases and J by 2 bases, and 18 bases separated the two germline ends. This CDR3 is CASCLRTGPNTGELFF. CDR3 nucleotides: TGTGCCAGCTGCTTGCGAACCGGGCCCAACACCGGGGAGCTGTTTTTT.

The sample holds one count of this clonotype. The chain couples TRBV2 to TRBJ1-2, with D possibly matching TRBD1 (6 bases). The CDR3 is 12 residues long. V was cut by 6 bases and J by 5 bases, with 10 bases left in between. Germline CDR1 SNHLY, CDR2 FYNNEI. CDR3 coding DNA: TGTGCCAGCAGACCAACAGGGTATGGCTACACCTTC. Encoded protein: CASRPTGYGYTF.

The chain couples TRBV20-1 to TRBJ2-1, with 8 bases fitting TRBD1. Germline trimming cut 5 bases from V and 6 bases from J; bases unmatched to any gene: 9. The CDR3 runs 14 residues. Germline-derived CDR1 and CDR2 are DFQATT and SNEGSKA (reference sequence). CDR3 nucleotide sequence: TGCAGTGCTGGTACAGGGGGAAGGGGCAATGAGCAGTTCTTC. It translates to CSAGTGGRGNEQFF.

The J gene is TRBJ1-1, the V gene TRBV12-3 or TRBV12-4; no clear D. Trimming removed 7 bases at V and 2 bases at J, with 20 bases between. This CDR3 region has 16 residues. CDR3: CASTFSLAEFNTEAFF. CDR3 nucleotides: TGTGCCAGCACCTTCTCCTTGGCAGAATTTAACACTGAAGCTTTCTTT.

The chain links TRBV7-4 to TRBJ2-7, with D perhaps matching TRBD2 (6 bases). The CDR3 totals 16 residues. Germline loops: CDR1 SGHVT, CDR2 SQSDAQ. Trimming removed 1 base at V and 3 bases at J, with 16 bases between. The CDR3 reads CASSLGFRDSLYEQYF. CDR3 sequence (DNA): TGTGCCAGCAGCTTAGGGTTCCGGGACTCACTCTACGAGCAGTACTTC. The variable domain in full, with the rest retrieved from reference TRBV7-4 and TRBJ2-7, is GAGVSQSPRYKVAKRGRDVALRCDSISGHVTLYWYRQTLGQGSEVLTYSQSDAQRDKSGRPSGRFSAERPERSVSTLKIQRTEQGDSAVYLCASSLGFRDSLYEQYFGPGTRLTVT.

This clonotype was counted between two and nine times. In nucleotides, the CDR3 is TGTGCCAGCAGCCCAAGACTAGGCCCCGGGGGGAATGAGCAGTTCTTC. This codes for CASSPRLGPGGNEQFF. The chain has TRBV7-8 and TRBJ2-1, with 7 bases identical to TRBD2. This CDR3 has 16 residues. J gave up 7 bases and V 5 bases, and 14 bases lay outside the gene matches. Germline CDR1 is SGHVS and CDR2 is FQNEAQ.

This clonotype was counted between two and nine times. The chain joins TRBV9 to TRBJ2-7; D gene uncertain. This CDR3 contains 13 residues. Trimming took off 2 bases at V and 6 bases at J, with 12 bases between the two ends. Germline lookup yields CDR1 SGDLS and CDR2 YYNGEE. The CDR3 region is CASSVGNTGEQYF. The CDR3 region has the DNA TGTGCCAGCAGCGTGGGGAATACGGGCGAGCAGTACTTC.

CDR3 DNA sequence: TGTGCCAGCACCCGGACAGGCCCGAACACTGAAGCTTTCTTT. This sequence encodes CASTRTGPNTEAFF. The rearrangement links TRBV12-3 or TRBV12-4 to TRBJ1-1, with 7 bases that match TRBD1. The V segment lost 7 bases and the J segment 1 base; nucleotides outside the gene matches: 6. CDR3 length: 14 residues.

This clonotype has a handful of counts. The V call is TRBV5-1, the J call TRBJ2-7; 7 bases match TRBD1. Per the germline V gene, CDR1 is SGHRS and CDR2 is YFSETQ. The CDR3 consists of 14 residues. V trimming: 5 bases; J trimming: 4 bases; junction bases outside the gene matches: 9. The CDR3 loop is CASRSKAGGYEQYF. The CDR3 nucleotides are TGCGCCAGCAGGTCGAAGGCAGGGGGTTACGAGCAGTACTTC. Together with reference TRBV5-1 and TRBJ2-7, the CDR3 gives the full variable domain: KAGVTQTPRYLIKTRGQQVTLSCSPISGHRSVSWYQQTPGQGLQFLFEYFSETQRNKGNFPGRFSGRQFSNSRSEMNVSTLELGDSALYLCASRSKAGGYEQYFGPGTRLTVT.

The genes are TRBV27 and TRBJ2-7, with D hard to call. Germline V lookup: CDR1 MNHEY, CDR2 SMNVEV (reference sequence). Trimming removed 8 bases at V and 6 bases at J, with 14 bases between. The CDR3 is 12 amino acids. CDR3 nucleotides: TGTGCCAGCGGGCAAAATCCAATCGAGCAGTACTTC. This encodes CASGQNPIEQYF.

The genes are TRBV16 and TRBJ1-4, with TRBD1 matching over 10 bases. Germline V gene sequence: CDR1 KGHSY, CDR2 FQNENV. This CDR3 region has 15 residues. V was clipped by 0 bases and J by 5 bases; unmatched bases: 0. This CDR3 is CASSQSDRGNEKLFF. The DNA of the CDR3 is TGTGCCAGCAGCCAATCGGACAGGGGGAATGAAAAACTGTTTTTT.

V and J are TRBV4-1 and TRBJ2-2; possible D gene TRBD1, 5 bases. Germline CDR1 MGHRA, CDR2 YSYEKL. This CDR3 contains 15 residues. The V gene lost 0 bases and the J gene lost 2 bases, with 7 bases spanning the gap. The CDR3 sequence is CASSQEGLNTGELFF. CDR3 coding DNA: TGCGCCAGCAGCCAAGAGGGGCTAAACACCGGGGAGCTGTTTTTT.

Ten or more counts support this clonotype. DNA of the CDR3: TGTGCCAGCAGCCCATCTGGGGACAGACGCACAGATACGCAGTATTTT. Protein sequence: CASSPSGDRRTDTQYF. The chain recombines TRBV7-2 with TRBJ2-3, with 7 bases identical to TRBD1. J gave up 1 base and V 5 bases, and 9 bases lay outside the gene matches. This CDR3 has 16 residues. CDR1 SGHTA and CDR2 FQGNSA come from the germline V gene. Using reference TRBV7-2 and TRBJ2-3 for the parts outside the CDR3, the full variable domain is GAGVSQSPSNKVTEKGKDVELRCDPISGHTALYWYRQSLGQGLEFLIYFQGNSAPDKSGLPSDRFSAERTGGSVSTLTIQRTQQEDSAVYLCASSPSGDRRTDTQYFGPGTRLTVL.

This clonotype was detected a few times. This rearrangement joins TRBV29-1 to TRBJ2-5; TRBD2 matches 11 bases. The CDR3 contains 15 residues. V shed 4 bases and J 1 base; nucleotides not matched to a gene: 5. Germline-derived CDR1 and CDR2 are SQVTM and ANQGSEA. DNA for the CDR3: TGCAGCGTTGCCACTAGCGGGAGATCCCAAGAGACCCAGTACTTC. Translated, it gives CSVATSGRSQETQYF. Full variable domain (missing parts from reference TRBV29-1 and TRBJ2-5): SAVISQKPSRDICQRGTSLTIQCQVDSQVTMMFWYRQQPGQSLTLIATANQGSEATYESGFVIDKFPISRPNLTFSTLTVSNMSPEDSSIYLCSVATSGRSQETQYFGPGTRLLVL.

This clonotype has only a few counts. The rearrangement uses TRBV7-2 and TRBJ2-7, with 9 bases aligning to TRBD1. V lost 5 bases, J lost 8 bases, and 13 bases stayed unmatched. Germline V lookup: CDR1 SGHTA, CDR2 FQGNSA. The CDR3 spans 15 residues. The CDR3 DNA sequence: TGTGCCAGCAGCCGTCCCCCCGGGACAGGGTCTCAGCAGTACTTC. This encodes CASSRPPGTGSQQYF.

The rearrangement joins TRBV12-3 or TRBV12-4 to TRBJ1-5; 10 nucleotides match TRBD1. Trimming cost V 5 bases and J 5 bases; bases outside gene matches: 6. The CDR3 covers 15 residues. The CDR3 loop is CASSPGQGDYQPQHF. The CDR3 region has the DNA TGTGCCAGCAGTCCCGGACAGGGGGATTATCAGCCCCAGCATTTT.

This chain uses TRBV6-1 with TRBJ1-6, with a tentative D call TRBD1 (6 bases). CDR1 is MNHNS and CDR2 is SASEGT in the germline V gene. This CDR3 has 13 amino acids. Trimming stripped 5 bases from V and 7 bases from J, with 9 bases between. The CDR3 DNA sequence: TGTGCCAGCAGTCGACAGGAAAATTCACCCCTCCACTTT. It codes for CASSRQENSPLHF.

CDR3 sequence: CASSLGVPNIQYF. The CDR3 DNA reads TGTGCCAGCAGTTTAGGGGTGCCAAACATTCAGTACTTC. The J gene is TRBJ2-4, the V gene TRBV28; D uncertain. The germline gives CDR1 MDHEN, CDR2 SYDVKM. The CDR3 sequence is 13 residues long. The ends were cut back, 2 bases at V and 6 bases at J, with 8 bases in the middle.

The chain carries TRBV5-1 and TRBJ2-3; TRBD1 is a possible D gene (5 bases). Germline assignment: CDR1 SGHRS and CDR2 YFSETQ. CDR3 size: 17 residues. V gave up 3 bases and J gave up 4 bases, with 21 bases separating them. The DNA for the CDR3 is TGCGCCAGCAGCTCTCTCCCCCTATACTCCAGGGCAGATACGCAGTATTTT. Translation: CASSSLPLYSRADTQYF.

The rearrangement links TRBV29-1 to TRBJ2-3; 10 positions match TRBD2. Germline CDR1 SQVTM, CDR2 ANQGSEA. Unmatched junction bases numbered 6, after V lost 4 bases and J lost 8 bases. The CDR3 sequence is 13 residues long. In nucleotides, the CDR3 is TGCAGCGTTGGCTCTAGCGGGGGTAGTACGCAGTATTTT. It translates to CSVGSSGGSTQYF.

This chain connects TRBV7-6 to TRBJ2-1, with 10 bases that match TRBD1. Unmatched junction bases numbered 8, after V lost 5 bases and J lost 7 bases. Germline lookup yields CDR1 SGHVS and CDR2 FNYEAQ. The CDR3 sequence is 15 residues long. The CDR3 loop reads CASSTAGTGVNEQFF. In nucleotides, the CDR3 is TGTGCCAGCAGCACAGCCGGGACAGGGGTGAATGAGCAGTTCTTC.

The CDR3 region is CASSPRDRGDYNEQFF. DNA of the CDR3: TGTGCCAGCAGCCCCAGGGACAGGGGGGATTACAATGAGCAGTTCTTC. The chain combines TRBV7-9 with TRBJ2-1, with TRBD1 matching over 11 bases. CDR3 size: 16 residues. J gave up 4 bases and V 5 bases, and 7 bases lay outside the gene matches. CDR1 is SEHNR, CDR2 FQNEAQ, per germline (reference sequence). Combining the CDR3 with reference TRBV7-9 and TRBJ2-1 gives the whole variable domain DTGVSQNPRHKITKRGQNVTFRCDPISEHNRLYWYRQTLGQGPEFLTYFQNEAQLEKSRLLSDRFSAERPKGSFSTLEIQRTEQGDSAMYLCASSPRDRGDYNEQFFGPGTRLTVL.

V and J are TRBV6-2 or TRBV6-3 and TRBJ2-1; 7 positions agree with TRBD1. Trimming removed 11 bases from V and 6 bases from J; junction bases left unmatched: 10. The CDR3 has 13 amino acids. CDR1 is MNHEY, CDR2 SVGEGT, per germline. The CDR3 region is CAGTRGPGNEQFF. In nucleotides, the CDR3 is TGTGCCGGGACGAGGGGGCCCGGCAATGAGCAGTTCTTC.

This clonotype was picked up a small number of times. The chain has TRBV7-2 and TRBJ2-3; D gene ambiguous. Trimming removed 0 bases at V and 2 bases at J, with 9 bases between. This CDR3 has 15 residues. Per the germline V gene, CDR1 is SGHTA and CDR2 is FQGNSA. The CDR3 bases are TGTGCCAGCAGCTTAGCGGGCTCTGCCACAGATACGCAGTATTTT. Encoded protein: CASSLAGSATDTQYF.